This T cell receptor beta chain was sequenced during a study of monozygotic twins with inflammatory bowel disease. Template switching was used to attach UMIs, which incorporated a 6-nucleotide sample barcode. For each CDR3 protein, TCRdb gives one entry from its re-call of the 5' RACE reads, without DNA. The listing contains fewer than 550,000 distinct CDR3 sequences. This CDR3 contains 12 residues. Germline-derived CDR1 and CDR2 are DFQATT and SNEGSKA (reference sequence). Regarding this clonotype: Its antigen is undetermined.

Study findings and constraints: Subtypes among T cells remained indistinguishable.

The receptor was isolated from a human donor with ulcerative colitis or Crohn's disease, or a healthy co-twin of an affected twin (not recorded which). This chain connects TRBV20-1 to TRBJ1-1. Sequenced: blood. CDR3 loop: CSELPMNTEAFF.